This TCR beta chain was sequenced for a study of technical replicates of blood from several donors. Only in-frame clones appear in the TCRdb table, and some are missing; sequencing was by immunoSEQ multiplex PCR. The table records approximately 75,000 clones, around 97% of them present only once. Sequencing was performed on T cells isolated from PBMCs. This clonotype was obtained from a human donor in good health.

As DNA, the CDR3 is TGTGCCATCAGTGAGTTTATAGCGGGAGGCGAGACCGGGGAGCTGTTTTTT. This translates into CAISEFIAGGETGELFF. V and J are TRBV10-3 and TRBJ2-2, with 10 nucleotides matching TRBD2. The CDR3 consists of 17 residues. Unmatched junction bases numbered 7, after V lost 1 base and J lost 5 bases. Germline V CDR1 and CDR2: ENHRY, SYGVKD.